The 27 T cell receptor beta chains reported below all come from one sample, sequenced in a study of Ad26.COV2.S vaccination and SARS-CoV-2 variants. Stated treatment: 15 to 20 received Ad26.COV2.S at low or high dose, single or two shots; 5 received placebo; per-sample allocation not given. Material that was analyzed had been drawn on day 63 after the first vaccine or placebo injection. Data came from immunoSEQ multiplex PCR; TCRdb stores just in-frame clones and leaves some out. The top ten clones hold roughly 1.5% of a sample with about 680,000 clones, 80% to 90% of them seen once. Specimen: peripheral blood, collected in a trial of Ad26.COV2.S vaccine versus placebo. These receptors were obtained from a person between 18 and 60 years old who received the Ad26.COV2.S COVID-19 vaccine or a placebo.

CDR3: CASRMTGGETQYF. The CDR3 nucleotides read TGTGCCAGCAGGATGACAGGGGGGGAGACCCAGTACTTC. V usage is TRBV2 and J usage is TRBJ2-5; 9 bases match TRBD1. Trimming removed 6 bases from V and 5 bases from J; junction bases left unmatched: 4. CDR3 size: 13 residues. Germline-derived CDR1 and CDR2 are SNHLY and FYNNEI.

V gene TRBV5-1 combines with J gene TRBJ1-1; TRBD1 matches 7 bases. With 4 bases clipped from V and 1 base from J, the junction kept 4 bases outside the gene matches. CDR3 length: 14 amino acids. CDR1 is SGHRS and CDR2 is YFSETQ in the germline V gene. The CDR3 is CASSTGQPNTEAFF. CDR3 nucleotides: TGCGCCAGCAGCACGGGACAGCCGAACACTGAAGCTTTCTTT.

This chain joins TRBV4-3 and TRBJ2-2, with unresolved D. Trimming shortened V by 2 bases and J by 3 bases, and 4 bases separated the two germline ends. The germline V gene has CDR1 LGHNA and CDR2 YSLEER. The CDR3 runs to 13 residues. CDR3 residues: CASSQIYTGELFF. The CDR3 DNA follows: TGCGCCAGCAGCCAAATATACACCGGGGAGCTGTTTTTT.

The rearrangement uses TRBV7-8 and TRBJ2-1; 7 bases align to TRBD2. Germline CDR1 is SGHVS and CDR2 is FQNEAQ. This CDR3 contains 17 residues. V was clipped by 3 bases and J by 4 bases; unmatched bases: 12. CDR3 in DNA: TGTGCCAGCAGCTTGACAAACGCGGGAGCAGGGTACAATGAGCAGTTCTTC. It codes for CASSLTNAGAGYNEQFF.

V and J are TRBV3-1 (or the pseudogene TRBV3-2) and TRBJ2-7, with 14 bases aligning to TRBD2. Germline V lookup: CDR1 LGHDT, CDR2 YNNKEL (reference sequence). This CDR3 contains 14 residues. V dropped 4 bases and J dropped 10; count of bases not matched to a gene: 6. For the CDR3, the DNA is TGTGCCAGCAGCCTAGGGACTAGCGGGAGCACCCAGTACTTC. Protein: CASSLGTSGSTQYF.

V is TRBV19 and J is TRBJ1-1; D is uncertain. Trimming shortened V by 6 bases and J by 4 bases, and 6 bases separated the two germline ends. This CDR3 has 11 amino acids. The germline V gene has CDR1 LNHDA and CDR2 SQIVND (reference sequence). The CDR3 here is CASRLGTEAFF. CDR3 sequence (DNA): TGTGCCAGTAGATTGGGCACTGAAGCTTTCTTT.

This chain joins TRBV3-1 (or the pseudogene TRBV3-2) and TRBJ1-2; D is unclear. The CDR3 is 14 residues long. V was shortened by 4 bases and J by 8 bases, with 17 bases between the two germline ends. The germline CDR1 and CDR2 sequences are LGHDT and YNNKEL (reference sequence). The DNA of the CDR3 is TGTGCCAGCAGCCCCCACACCCCTATCTCGGGCTACACCTTC. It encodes CASSPHTPISGYTF.

CDR3 in amino acids: CASSYGQGGLYEQYF. The CDR3 coding sequence is TGCGCCAGCAGCTACGGACAGGGGGGCCTCTACGAGCAGTACTTC. V and J are TRBV5-1 and TRBJ2-7; 10 positions match TRBD1. CDR3 length: 15 amino acids. Germline CDR1 SGHRS, CDR2 YFSETQ. The junction had 6 bases not matched to a gene; V was cut back by 3 bases and J by 3 bases.

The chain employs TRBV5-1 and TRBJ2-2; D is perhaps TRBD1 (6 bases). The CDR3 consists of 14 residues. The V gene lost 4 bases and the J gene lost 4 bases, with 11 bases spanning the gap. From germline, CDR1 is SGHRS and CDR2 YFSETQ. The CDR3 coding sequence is TGCGCCAGCAGCCGGGACATCTCCACCGGGGAGCTGTTTTTT. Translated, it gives CASSRDISTGELFF.

The CDR3, as DNA: TGTGCCAGCAGCTTAGCGGGAGGCCCCATTCAGTACTTC. Its protein is CASSLAGGPIQYF. The J gene is TRBJ2-4, the V gene TRBV7-2; D is possibly TRBD2 (6 bases). Germline V gene data show CDR1 as SGHTA and CDR2 as FQGNSA. V lost 0 bases and J 9 bases, leaving 9 bases between the germline ends. The CDR3 is made up of 13 amino acids.

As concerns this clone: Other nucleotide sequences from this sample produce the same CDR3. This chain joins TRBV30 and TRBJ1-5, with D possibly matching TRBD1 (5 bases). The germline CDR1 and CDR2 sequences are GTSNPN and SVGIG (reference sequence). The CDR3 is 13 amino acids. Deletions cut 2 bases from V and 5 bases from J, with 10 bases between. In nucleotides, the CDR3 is TGTGCCTGGAGTCAGGGTGCCCATCAGCCCCAGCATTTT. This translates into CAWSQGAHQPQHF.

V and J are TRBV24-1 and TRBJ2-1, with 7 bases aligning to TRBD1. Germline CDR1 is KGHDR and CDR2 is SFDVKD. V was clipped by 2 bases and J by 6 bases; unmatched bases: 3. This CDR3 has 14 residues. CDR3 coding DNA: TGTGCCACCAGTGATTCCTACAGGGGCAATGAGCAGTTCTTC. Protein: CATSDSYRGNEQFF.

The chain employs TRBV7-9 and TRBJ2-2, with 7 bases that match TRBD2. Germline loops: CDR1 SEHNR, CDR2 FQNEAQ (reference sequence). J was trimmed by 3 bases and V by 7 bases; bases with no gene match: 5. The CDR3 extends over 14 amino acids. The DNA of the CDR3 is TGTGCCAGCACGGGAGGAGGGCACACCGGGGAGCTGTTTTTT. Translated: CASTGGGHTGELFF.

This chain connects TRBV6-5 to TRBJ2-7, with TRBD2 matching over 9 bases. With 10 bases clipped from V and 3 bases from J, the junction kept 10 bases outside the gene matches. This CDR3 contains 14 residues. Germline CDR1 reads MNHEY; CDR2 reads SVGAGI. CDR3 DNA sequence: TGTGCCACGCTTATCGGGACTAGCAGCTACGAGCAGTACTTC. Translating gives CATLIGTSSYEQYF.

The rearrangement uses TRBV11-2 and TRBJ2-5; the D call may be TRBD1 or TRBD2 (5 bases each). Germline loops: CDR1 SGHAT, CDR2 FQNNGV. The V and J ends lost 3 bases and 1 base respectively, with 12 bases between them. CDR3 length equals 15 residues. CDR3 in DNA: TGTGCCAGCAGCTTGGCAGGTGGGACCCAAGAGACCCAGTACTTC. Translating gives CASSLAGGTQETQYF.

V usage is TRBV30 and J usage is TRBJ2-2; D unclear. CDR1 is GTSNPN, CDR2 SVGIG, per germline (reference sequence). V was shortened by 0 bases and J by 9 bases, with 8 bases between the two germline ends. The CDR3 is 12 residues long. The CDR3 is CAWSVRGRELFF. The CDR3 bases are TGTGCCTGGAGTGTACGTGGCCGGGAGCTGTTTTTT.

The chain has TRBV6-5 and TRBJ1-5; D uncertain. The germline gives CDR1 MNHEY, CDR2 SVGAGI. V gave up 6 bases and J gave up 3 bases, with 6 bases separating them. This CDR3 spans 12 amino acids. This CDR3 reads CASRHHNQPQHF. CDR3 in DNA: TGTGCCAGCAGACACCACAATCAGCCCCAGCATTTT.

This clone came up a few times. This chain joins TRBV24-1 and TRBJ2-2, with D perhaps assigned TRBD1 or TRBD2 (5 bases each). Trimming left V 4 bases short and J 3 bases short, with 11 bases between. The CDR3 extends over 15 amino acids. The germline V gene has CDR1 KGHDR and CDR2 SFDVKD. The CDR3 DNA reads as TGTGCCACCAGTGAGATGGGGGAGCACACCGGGGAGCTGTTTTTT. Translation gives CATSEMGEHTGELFF.

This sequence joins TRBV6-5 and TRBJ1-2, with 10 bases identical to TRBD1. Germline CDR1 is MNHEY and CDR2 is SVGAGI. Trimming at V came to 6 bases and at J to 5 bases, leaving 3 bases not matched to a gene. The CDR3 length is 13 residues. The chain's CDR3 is CASRDRGKYGYTF. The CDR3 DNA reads TGTGCCAGCAGGGACAGGGGGAAGTATGGCTACACCTTC.

The CDR3 region is CASRPRLGDYNEQFF. The CDR3 coding sequence is TGTGCCAGCAGACCCAGACTGGGCGATTACAATGAGCAGTTCTTC. The chain carries TRBV27 and TRBJ2-1; no reliable D call. V was pared by 6 bases and J by 4 bases, with 16 bases between. From germline, CDR1 is MNHEY and CDR2 SMNVEV (reference sequence). The CDR3 loop spans 15 amino acids.

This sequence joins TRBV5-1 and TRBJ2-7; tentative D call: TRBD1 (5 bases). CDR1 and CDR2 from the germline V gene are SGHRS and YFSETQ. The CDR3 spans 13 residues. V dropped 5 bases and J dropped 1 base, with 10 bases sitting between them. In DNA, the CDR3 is TGCGCCAGCAGGTACGACAGATCCTACGAGCAGTACTTC. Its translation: CASRYDRSYEQYF.

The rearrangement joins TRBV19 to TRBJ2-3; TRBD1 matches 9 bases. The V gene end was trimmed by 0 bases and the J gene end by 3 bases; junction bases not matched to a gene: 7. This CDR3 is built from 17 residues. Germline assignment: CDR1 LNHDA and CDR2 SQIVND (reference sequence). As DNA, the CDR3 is TGTGCCAGTAGTATAGATGGAAGGACAGGGGCAACAGATACGCAGTATTTT. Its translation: CASSIDGRTGATDTQYF. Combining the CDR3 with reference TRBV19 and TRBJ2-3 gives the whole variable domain DGGITQSPKYLFRKEGQNVTLSCEQNLNHDAMYWYRQDPGQGLRLIYYSQIVNDFQKGDIAEGYSVSREKKESFPLTVTSAQKNPTAFYLCASSIDGRTGATDTQYFGPGTRLTVL.

The CDR3 sequence: CASSERQGSVKNIQYF. In DNA form, the CDR3 reads TGTGCCAGCAGCGAGCGACAGGGTTCTGTCAAAAACATTCAGTACTTC. The chain uses TRBV5-4 and TRBJ2-4, with 7 bases identical to TRBD1. The junction had 10 bases not matched to a gene; V was cut back by 4 bases and J by 3 bases. Germline CDR1 reads SGHNT; CDR2 reads YYREEE (reference sequence). The CDR3 has 16 residues.

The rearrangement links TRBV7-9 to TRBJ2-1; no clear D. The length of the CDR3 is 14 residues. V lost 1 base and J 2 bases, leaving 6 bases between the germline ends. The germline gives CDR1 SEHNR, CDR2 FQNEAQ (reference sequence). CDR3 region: CASSLGHPYNEQFF. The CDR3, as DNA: TGTGCCAGCAGCTTAGGTCATCCCTACAATGAGCAGTTCTTC. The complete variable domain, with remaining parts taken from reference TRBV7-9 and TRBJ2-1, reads DTGVSQNPRHKITKRGQNVTFRCDPISEHNRLYWYRQTLGQGPEFLTYFQNEAQLEKSRLLSDRFSAERPKGSFSTLEIQRTEQGDSAMYLCASSLGHPYNEQFFGPGTRLTVL.

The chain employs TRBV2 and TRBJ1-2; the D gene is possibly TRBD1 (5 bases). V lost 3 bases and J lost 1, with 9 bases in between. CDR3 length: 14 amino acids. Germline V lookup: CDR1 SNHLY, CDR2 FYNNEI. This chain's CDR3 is CASSDNRYNYGYTF. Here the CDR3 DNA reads TGTGCCAGCAGTGATAACAGGTATAACTATGGCTACACCTTC.

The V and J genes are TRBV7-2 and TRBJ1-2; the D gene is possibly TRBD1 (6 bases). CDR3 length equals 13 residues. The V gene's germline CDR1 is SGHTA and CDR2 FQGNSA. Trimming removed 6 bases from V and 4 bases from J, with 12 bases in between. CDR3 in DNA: TGTGCCAGCAGGCGGGACAACGCCTATGGCTACACCTTC. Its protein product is CASRRDNAYGYTF.

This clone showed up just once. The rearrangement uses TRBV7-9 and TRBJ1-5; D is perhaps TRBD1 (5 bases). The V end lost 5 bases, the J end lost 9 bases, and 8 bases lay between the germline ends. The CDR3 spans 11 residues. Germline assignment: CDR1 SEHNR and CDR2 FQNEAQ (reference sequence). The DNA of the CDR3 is TGTGCCAGCAGCGACACAGGGCCCCAGCATTTT. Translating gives CASSDTGPQHF. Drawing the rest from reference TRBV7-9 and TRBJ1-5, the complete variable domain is DTGVSQNPRHKITKRGQNVTFRCDPISEHNRLYWYRQTLGQGPEFLTYFQNEAQLEKSRLLSDRFSAERPKGSFSTLEIQRTEQGDSAMYLCASSDTGPQHFGDGTRLSIL.